This T cell receptor beta chain emerged from a study of control samples from healthy donors and cancer patients. The protocol was immunoSEQ multiplex PCR, while the TCRdb copy is restricted to in-frame clones and leaves out a portion. The sample lists around 150,000 clones, 90% to 95% seen once, with about 8.5% in the top ten. The source is a woman aged 35 to 49 in good health. The sample was blood.

The CDR3 protein is CASSLQRARYEQYF. As DNA, the CDR3 is TGTGCCAGCAGCTTGCAGCGGGCACGGTACGAGCAGTACTTC. This rearrangement joins TRBV5-6 to TRBJ2-7, with D perhaps matching TRBD2 (6 bases). Germline V CDR1 and CDR2: SGHDT, YYEEEE. Trimming took off 1 base at V and 4 bases at J, with 12 bases between the two ends. The CDR3 consists of 14 residues.